The entry that follows covers one TCR beta chain sequence. The sample belongs to a study of blood T cell repertoires in COVID-19. As for the study in general: The origin of the acute and convalescent COVID-19 samples was the United States, Italy and Spain. T cells, B-cell-depleted T cells, or PBMCs supplied cDNA or gDNA.

TCRdb's table, derived via immunoSEQ multiplex PCR, lists solely in-frame clones and lacks some. The sample yields 45,000 to 60,000 clones, 90% seen once. Germline V gene lookup returns CDR1 SQVTM and CDR2 ANQGSEA. With 4 bases removed from V and 1 base from J, the gap between germline ends came to 8 bases. CDR3 length: 13 amino acids. J is TRBJ2-4 and V is TRBV29-1; D is perhaps TRBD2 (6 bases). The sequenced sample consisted of peripheral blood. The receptor comes from a man aged 50 to 59 with acute or convalescent COVID-19. The CDR3 reads CSVAGVAKNIQYF. CDR3 nucleotide sequence: TGCAGCGTTGCGGGAGTGGCCAAAAACATTCAGTACTTC.